Listed below are T cell receptor beta chains from one sample, sequenced in a study of blood T cell repertoires in COVID-19. Assay: immunoSEQ multiplex PCR; the TCRdb copy retains only in-frame clones and omits some. The sample lists approximately 150,000 clones; 65% to 85% were seen once. Sequences were obtained from peripheral blood. All receptors derive from an elderly woman with acute or convalescent COVID-19. Each CDR3 is given with its conserved first and last residue. A D gene is named only where the DNA matches it firmly. Clone size is given for some rows only: seen once, a few or many times, or a class if the clone is expanded.

>.|TRBJ1-1|.|TRBV5-1
CASSLAQKNTEAFF
TGCGCCAGCAGCTTGGCCCAGAAGAACACTGAAGCTTTCTTT
>.|TRBJ1-5|.|TRBV15
CATSRGGVAGNQPQHF
TGTGCCACCAGCAGAGGCGGGGTTGCAGGCAATCAGCCCCAGCATTTT
>.|TRBJ2-2|.|TRBV2
CASSRQGSGGELFF
TGTGCCAGCAGTCGGCAGGGCTCTGGAGGGGAGCTGTTTTTT
>.|TRBJ1-2|.|TRBV5-4
CASSSTSETPNYGYTF
TGTGCCAGCAGCTCCACGAGTGAGACTCCTAACTATGGCTACACCTTC
>.|TRBJ1-5|TRBD1|TRBV19
CASKRTGESQPQHF
TGTGCCAGTAAACGGACAGGGGAAAGTCAGCCCCAGCATTTT
>.|TRBJ2-5|TRBD2|TRBV5-5
CASSLLLAGGQETQYF
TGTGCCAGCAGCTTGCTGCTAGCGGGGGGCCAAGAGACCCAGTACTTC
>.|TRBJ2-3|.|TRBV11-2
CASSYTAGQSTDTQYF
TGTGCCAGCAGCTATACCGCGGGACAGAGCACAGATACGCAGTATTTT
>once|TRBJ2-5|.|TRBV29-1
CSVEGLTGGPETQYF
TGCAGCGTTGAAGGCCTGACTGGGGGCCCAGAGACCCAGTACTTC
>once|TRBJ1-2|.|TRBV5-8
CASSLALETEGSYGYTF
TGTGCCAGCAGCTTGGCCCTTGAGACGGAGGGGTCCTATGGCTACACCTTC
>.|TRBJ1-1|TRBD1|TRBV5-1
CASTRGQGRVDTEAFF
TGCGCCAGCACCCGGGGACAGGGACGGGTGGACACTGAAGCTTTCTTT
>.|TRBJ1-2|TRBD1|TRBV6-1
CASSDGDRGDYGYTF
TGTGCCAGCAGTGATGGGGACAGGGGGGACTATGGCTACACCTTC
>.|TRBJ2-1|.|TRBV19
CASSTRQASPDEQFF
TGTGCCAGTAGTACGAGACAGGCCTCTCCCGATGAGCAGTTCTTC
>once|TRBJ2-3|.|TRBV6-2/TRBV6-3
CASSWLQPPDTQYF
TGTGCCAGCAGTTGGTTACAGCCTCCAGATACGCAGTATTTT
>.|TRBJ2-1|TRBD1|TRBV2
CASSGDRDRGPLSSYNEQFF
TGTGCCAGCAGTGGGGACCGGGACAGGGGCCCCTTAAGCTCCTACAATGAGCAGTTCTTC
>once|TRBJ2-7|.|TRBV28
CASSSPGTHYEQYF
TGTGCCAGCAGTTCCCCCGGGACACACTACGAGCAGTACTTC
>.|TRBJ1-5|.|TRBV19
CASSMDSRRISNQPQHF
TGTGCCAGTAGTATGGACAGCAGAAGGATTAGCAATCAGCCCCAGCATTTT
>.|TRBJ2-1|.|TRBV7-2
CASSPRRVANNNEQFF
TGTGCCAGCAGCCCACGCCGGGTAGCGAACAACAATGAGCAGTTCTTC
>.|TRBJ1-4|.|TRBV7-2
CASSLSVGVNEKLFF
TGTGCCAGCAGCTTATCGGTCGGGGTAAATGAAAAACTGTTTTTT
>.|TRBJ1-2|.|TRBV29-1
CSVEEWYRGELYGYTF
TGCAGCGTTGAAGAATGGTATCGGGGGGAACTCTATGGCTACACCTTC
>.|TRBJ2-1|TRBD2|TRBV30
CARRLANNEQFF
TGTGCCAGGAGACTAGCCAACAATGAGCAGTTCTTC
>.|TRBJ1-1|.|TRBV18
CASSVQGWATEAFF
TGTGCCAGCTCAGTCCAGGGGTGGGCGACTGAAGCTTTCTTT
>.|TRBJ2-2|TRBD2|TRBV6-2/TRBV6-3
CASSYPTLAANTGELFF
TGTGCCAGCAGTTACCCTACCCTAGCGGCGAACACCGGGGAGCTGTTTTTT
>.|TRBJ1-1|TRBD1|TRBV9
CASSVVGQSNTEAFF
TGTGCCAGCAGCGTAGTGGGACAGTCGAACACTGAAGCTTTCTTT
>.|TRBJ1-1|.|TRBV19
CASSEVRSEAFF
TGTGCCAGTAGTGAGGTGAGGTCTGAAGCTTTCTTT
>.|TRBJ2-3|.|TRBV7-2
CASSITDTQYF
TGTGCCAGCAGCATAACAGATACGCAGTATTTT
>few|TRBJ1-5|.|TRBV24-1
CATSDFSQGNQPQHF
TGTGCCACCAGTGATTTTAGTCAGGGCAATCAGCCCCAGCATTTT
>.|TRBJ1-4|TRBD1|TRBV2
CASSRDRGWNEKLFF
TGTGCCAGCTCCCGGGACAGGGGTTGGAACGAAAAACTGTTTTTT
>.|TRBJ2-5|TRBD1|TRBV18
CASSPQGAETQYF
TGTGCCAGCTCACCGCAGGGGGCTGAGACCCAGTACTTC
>.|TRBJ1-3|TRBD1|TRBV20-1
CSASRGGENTIYF
TGCAGTGCTAGTCGAGGGGGCGAAAACACCATATATTTT
>.|TRBJ1-1|.|TRBV3-1/TRBV3-2
CASSQGHRANTEAFF
TGTGCCAGCAGCCAAGGTCACAGGGCGAACACTGAAGCTTTCTTT
>.|TRBJ2-7|.|TRBV11-2
CASSSGTGGYYEQYF
TGTGCCAGCAGCTCCGGGACTGGAGGATACTACGAGCAGTACTTC
>.|TRBJ2-6|.|TRBV18
CASSPPLGARAGANVLTF
TGTGCCAGCTCACCACCTCTGGGAGCGCGCGCTGGGGCCAACGTCCTGACTTTC
>.|TRBJ1-6|TRBD1|TRBV5-1
CASSYRGGYNSPLHF
TGCGCCAGCAGCTACAGGGGGGGATATAATTCACCCCTCCACTTT
>.|TRBJ1-3|.|TRBV18
CASSRPRTTGNTIYF
TGTGCCAGCTCACGACCTCGGACAACCGGAAACACCATATATTTT
>.|TRBJ1-3|.|TRBV6-5
CASSVTDSTGNTIYF
TGTGCCAGCAGCGTTACTGACAGCACTGGAAACACCATATATTTT
>.|TRBJ2-7|TRBD1|TRBV6-5
CASSRDRSFYEQYF
TGTGCCAGCAGTCGGGACAGATCCTTCTACGAGCAGTACTTC
>.|TRBJ1-4|.|TRBV7-8
CASGGGAKEKLFF
TGTGCCAGTGGGGGCGGAGCGAAGGAAAAACTGTTTTTT
>.|TRBJ2-3|.|TRBV5-1
CASSLAKFTDTQYF
TGCGCCAGCAGCTTGGCTAAATTCACAGATACGCAGTATTTT
>once|TRBJ2-3|TRBD2|TRBV5-4
CASSPSGRAWDTQYF
TGTGCCAGCAGCCCTAGCGGGAGGGCATGGGATACGCAGTATTTT
>.|TRBJ1-4|.|TRBV18
CASSPRGLANGEKLFF
TGTGCCAGCTCACCCCGGGGCCTAGCGAACGGTGAAAAACTGTTTTTT
>.|TRBJ2-7|.|TRBV7-2
CASSLGQVGGEQYF
TGTGCCAGCAGCTTAGGACAGGTTGGGGGCGAGCAGTACTTC
>.|TRBJ2-3|.|TRBV7-2
CASSLDFGRDTQYF
TGTGCCAGCAGCTTAGATTTTGGGAGAGATACGCAGTATTTT
>.|TRBJ1-5|TRBD1|TRBV27
CASSSTSDRGRKPQHF
TGTGCCAGCAGTTCAACCTCGGACAGGGGGAGAAAGCCCCAGCATTTT
>.|TRBJ2-1|.|TRBV5-1
CASSSSGSSYNEQFF
TGCGCCAGCAGCTCCTCGGGGAGCTCCTACAATGAGCAGTTCTTC
>.|TRBJ1-1|.|TRBV4-3
CASSQQTENTEAFF
TGCGCCAGCAGCCAACAGACAGAGAACACTGAAGCTTTCTTT
>.|TRBJ2-3|.|TRBV4-1
CASSPPQGSSTDTQYF
TGCGCCAGCAGCCCCCCACAGGGTAGTAGCACAGATACGCAGTATTTT
>.|TRBJ2-2|.|TRBV6-5
CASSKGDLNTGELFF
TGTGCCAGCAGCAAGGGGGATCTGAACACCGGGGAGCTGTTTTTT